The following is a T cell receptor beta chain sequence with its context. The data were obtained in a study of control samples from healthy donors and cancer patients. This CDR3 is built from 20 residues. The V gene lost 0 bases and the J gene lost 0 bases, with 18 bases spanning the gap. Germline V gene lookup returns CDR1 MGHRA and CDR2 YSYEKL. Only in-frame clones appear in the TCRdb table, and some are missing; sequencing was by immunoSEQ multiplex PCR. The sample holds about 120,000 clones; 88% are singletons and the top ten take 3.4%. The source of this sequence is a man aged 35-49 years in good health. Source material: blood. The J gene is TRBJ1-6, the V gene TRBV4-1; D unclear. CDR3 DNA sequence: TGCGCCAGCAGCCAAGAGGGCACAGCCGTAACTAGCTCCTATAATTCACCCCTCCACTTT. This codes for CASSQEGTAVTSSYNSPLHF.